The 30 T cell receptor beta chains given below trace back to one sample, sequenced in a study of blood T cell repertoires in COVID-19. Sequencing used immunoSEQ multiplex PCR; TCRdb keeps in-frame clones, though not all of them. The data contain some 150,000 clones, around 89% of them seen just once; the ten biggest clones take up roughly 15%. Sequencing input: peripheral blood. The receptor source for this set is a woman in her thirties or forties with acute or convalescent COVID-19.

The rearrangement uses TRBV5-4 and TRBJ2-7, with D unclear. The V gene's germline CDR1 is SGHNT and CDR2 YYREEE (reference sequence). With 0 bases removed from V and 0 bases from J, the gap between germline ends came to 7 bases. The CDR3 extends over 14 amino acids. In nucleotides, the CDR3 is TGTGCCAGCAGCTTGGACAGCCGCTCCTACGAGCAGTACTTC. Translation gives CASSLDSRSYEQYF.

V gene TRBV7-6 combines with J gene TRBJ1-4; D call uncertain. Germline V lookup: CDR1 SGHVS, CDR2 FNYEAQ. The CDR3 is 16 amino acids. The ends were cut back, 1 base at V and 0 bases at J, with 9 bases in the middle. The DNA of the CDR3 is TGTGCCAGCAGCTTAGGCGGACTGGCAACTAATGAAAAACTGTTTTTT. Translation gives CASSLGGLATNEKLFF.

V gene TRBV7-9 combines with J gene TRBJ1-2; 9 bases align to TRBD1. Germline V gene lookup returns CDR1 SEHNR and CDR2 FQNEAQ (reference sequence). V lost 1 base, J lost 7 bases, and 7 bases stayed unmatched. The CDR3 sequence is 15 residues long. CDR3 nucleotide sequence: TGTGCCAGCAGCTTAGAAGGAGGGACAGGGTTTGGCTACACCTTC. This gives the protein CASSLEGGTGFGYTF.

This chain uses TRBV27 with TRBJ1-2; 7 bases line up with TRBD1. The CDR3 is made up of 15 amino acids. J lost 6 bases, V lost 3 bases, and 10 bases had no gene match. CDR1 and CDR2 (germline): MNHEY, SMNVEV (reference sequence). The CDR3 spells CASSFTRDRWDGYTF. The CDR3 region has the DNA TGTGCCAGCAGTTTCACCAGGGACAGATGGGATGGCTACACCTTC.

This chain links TRBV5-3 with TRBJ1-2; unclear D gene. TRBV5-3 is recorded as an ORF, its role being uncertain. V dropped 0 bases and J dropped 3 bases, with 12 bases sitting between them. The CDR3 sequence is 15 residues long. In DNA form, the CDR3 reads TGTGCCAGAAGCTTGGTAACAGTGAAAGACTATGGCTACACCTTC. The encoded protein is CARSLVTVKDYGYTF.

This chain uses TRBV5-6 with TRBJ1-1; D gene ambiguous. The CDR3 loop spans 13 amino acids. V lost 4 bases and J lost 6, with 13 bases in between. CDR1 is SGHDT and CDR2 is YYEEEE in the germline V gene. DNA for the CDR3: TGTGCCAGCAGCCTACCCCCACAGCCTGAAGCTTTCTTT. This codes for CASSLPPQPEAFF.

The genes are TRBV7-3 and TRBJ2-1, with 13 bases matching TRBD2. Looked up from germline, CDR1 is SGHTA and CDR2 is FQGTGA. The V gene end was trimmed by 5 bases and the J gene end by 9 bases; junction bases not matched to a gene: 7. The CDR3 loop spans 15 amino acids. The CDR3 nucleotides read TGTGCCAGCAGCGAGGGGACTAGCGGGATTGGTGAGCAGTTCTTC. As protein: CASSEGTSGIGEQFF.

This clone appeared a single time. This chain joins TRBV20-1 and TRBJ1-1; no firm D call. The V end lost 3 bases, the J end lost 0 bases, and 11 bases lay between the germline ends. Looked up from germline, CDR1 is DFQATT and CDR2 is SNEGSKA (reference sequence). The CDR3 runs 14 residues. The chain's CDR3 is CSASLRGMNTEAFF. The CDR3 DNA sequence: TGCAGTGCTAGTCTGCGCGGCATGAACACTGAAGCTTTCTTT.

In regard to this clone: Other nucleotide sequences from this sample produce the same CDR3. The rearrangement uses TRBV24-1 and TRBJ1-5, with unresolved D. Germline V CDR1 and CDR2: KGHDR, SFDVKD. V gave up 5 bases and J gave up 1 base, with 5 bases separating them. The CDR3 runs 13 residues. The CDR3 region is CATSVASNQPQHF. The CDR3 DNA sequence: TGTGCCACCAGTGTAGCAAGCAATCAGCCCCAGCATTTT.

The V call is TRBV19, the J call TRBJ2-2; D is undetermined. Between the trimmed V and J ends, which lost 8 bases and 6 bases, there was a span of 13 bases. This CDR3 is built from 13 residues. Germline CDR1 reads LNHDA; CDR2 reads SQIVND (reference sequence). The CDR3 is CASGYGESGELFF. CDR3 DNA: TGTGCCAGTGGGTACGGAGAATCCGGGGAGCTGTTTTTT.

This clone has just a few counts. In nucleotides, the CDR3 is TGTGCCAGCAGTAGTACACAGGGGGTAGGTCAGCCCCAGCATTTT. Encoded protein: CASSSTQGVGQPQHF. The chain uses TRBV6-5 and TRBJ1-5; 8 positions agree with TRBD1. V was clipped by 5 bases and J by 6 bases; unmatched bases: 9. CDR1 is MNHEY and CDR2 is SVGAGI in the germline V gene. CDR3 length equals 15 residues.

This sequence joins TRBV27 and TRBJ2-7, with 9 bases aligning to TRBD1. Germline CDR1 and CDR2: MNHEY and SMNVEV (reference sequence). The CDR3 totals 13 residues. J gave up 2 bases and V 5 bases, and 1 base lay outside the gene matches. This CDR3 reads CASSRQGAYEQYF. The CDR3 DNA sequence: TGTGCCAGCAGTCGACAGGGGGCCTACGAGCAGTACTTC.

The CDR3: CASSLSHLGGHGYTF. Here the CDR3 DNA reads TGTGCCAGCAGTTTATCCCATCTGGGGGGGCACGGCTACACCTTC. The J gene is TRBJ1-2, the V gene TRBV28; a weak D match, TRBD1 (6 bases). This CDR3 has 15 amino acids. V lost 1 base and J lost 8, with 17 bases in between. CDR1 is MDHEN, CDR2 SYDVKM, per germline.

The rearrangement joins TRBV13 to TRBJ2-2, with 10 bases fitting TRBD2. The CDR3 loop spans 19 amino acids. Germline V gives CDR1 PRHDT, CDR2 FYEKMQ (reference sequence). Losses at the gene ends were 0 bases for V and 0 bases for J; bases not matched to a gene: 7. The CDR3: CASSLGQLAGPSNTGELFF. CDR3 DNA: TGTGCCAGCAGCTTAGGTCAACTAGCGGGACCATCGAACACCGGGGAGCTGTTTTTT.

This chain joins TRBV5-6 and TRBJ2-1; a possible D gene is TRBD1 (5 bases). Germline CDR1 reads SGHDT; CDR2 reads YYEEEE. The CDR3 is 12 residues long. Trimming removed 4 bases from V and 12 bases from J, with 14 bases in between. CDR3 nucleotide sequence: TGTGCCAGCAGCACCGGCAGGGTTTGGCAGTTCTTC. Its translation: CASSTGRVWQFF.

The chain links TRBV15 to TRBJ2-1; 9 bases fit TRBD1. V dropped 7 bases and J dropped 2; count of bases not matched to a gene: 3. The germline V gene has CDR1 LNHNV and CDR2 YYDKDF (reference sequence). This CDR3 spans 14 amino acids. The CDR3 DNA is TGTGCCACCACGAGGACAGGGGCCTACAATGAGCAGTTCTTC. This encodes CATTRTGAYNEQFF. Filled out from reference TRBV15 and TRBJ2-1, the complete variable domain reads DAMVIQNPRYQVTQFGKPVTLSCSQTLNHNVMYWYQQKSSQAPKLLFHYYDKDFNNEADTPDNFQSRRPNTSFCFLDIRSPGLGDTAMYLCATTRTGAYNEQFFGPGTRLTVL.

This chain uses TRBV7-9 with TRBJ2-1, with D possibly matching TRBD1 (5 bases). This CDR3 spans 15 amino acids. V was clipped by 4 bases and J by 1 base, with 11 bases between them. Looked up from germline, CDR1 is SEHNR and CDR2 is FQNEAQ (reference sequence). The CDR3 is CASSSSQVSYNEQFF. CDR3 coding DNA: TGTGCCAGCAGCTCCTCACAGGTATCCTACAATGAGCAGTTCTTC.

The V and J genes are TRBV3-1 (or the pseudogene TRBV3-2) and TRBJ2-7; TRBD2 matches at 9 bases. The V segment lost 0 bases and the J segment 6 bases; nucleotides outside the gene matches: 6. The CDR3 is 15 residues long. Germline CDR1 is LGHDT and CDR2 is YNNKEL (reference sequence). CDR3 region: CASSQDRSSGVEQYF. In DNA, the CDR3 is TGTGCCAGCAGCCAAGATCGGTCTAGCGGGGTCGAGCAGTACTTC.

The chain employs TRBV2 and TRBJ2-3; 9 nucleotides agree with TRBD2. V trimming: 6 bases; J trimming: 5 bases; junction bases outside the gene matches: 15. CDR3 length equals 17 residues. Per the germline V gene, CDR1 is SNHLY and CDR2 is FYNNEI. The CDR3 loop reads CASSRGRGGRWGDTQYF. CDR3 nucleotides: TGTGCCAGCAGCCGCGGGCGGGGGGGCCGCTGGGGAGATACGCAGTATTTT.

V gene TRBV6-5 combines with J gene TRBJ1-1; 11 positions agree with TRBD1. V shed 6 bases, J shed 5 bases, and the junction held 5 bases outside the gene matches. The CDR3 covers 14 residues. Germline values: CDR1 MNHEY, CDR2 SVGAGI. CDR3 nucleotide sequence: TGTGCCAGCAGGAAGGACAGGGGGCTTACTGAAGCTTTCTTT. It specifies CASRKDRGLTEAFF.

J is TRBJ1-5 and V is TRBV19; no clear D gene. In germline, CDR1 is LNHDA, CDR2 SQIVND (reference sequence). CDR3 size: 15 residues. V lost 3 bases and J lost 7, with 16 bases in between. The CDR3 DNA sequence: TGTGCCAGTAGTATTGGCCCGAGGATAGGCCAGCCCCAGCATTTT. It yields the protein CASSIGPRIGQPQHF. Full variable domain (rest looked up from reference TRBV19 and TRBJ1-5): DGGITQSPKYLFRKEGQNVTLSCEQNLNHDAMYWYRQDPGQGLRLIYYSQIVNDFQKGDIAEGYSVSREKKESFPLTVTSAQKNPTAFYLCASSIGPRIGQPQHFGDGTRLSIL.

This chain joins TRBV5-6 and TRBJ1-5, with no clear D. The ends were cut back, 4 bases at V and 4 bases at J, with 15 bases in the middle. The CDR3 covers 15 residues. Germline-derived CDR1 and CDR2 are SGHDT and YYEEEE. The CDR3: CASSPEWQRNQPQHF. DNA of the CDR3: TGTGCCAGCAGCCCGGAGTGGCAGAGAAATCAGCCCCAGCATTTT.

V is TRBV18 and J is TRBJ1-6; 8 nucleotides match TRBD1. CDR1 and CDR2 from the germline V gene are KGHSH and LQKENI. V dropped 5 bases and J dropped 6; count of bases not matched to a gene: 18. The CDR3 spans 19 residues. The CDR3 nucleotides read TGTGCCAGCTCAACGTGGAGCAGGGACAGGAGGCTTCCTAATTCACCCCTCCACTTT. This codes for CASSTWSRDRRLPNSPLHF.

The V call is TRBV6-5, the J call TRBJ2-1; the D gene is possibly TRBD2 (6 bases). Germline V gene lookup returns CDR1 MNHEY and CDR2 SVGAGI. This CDR3 spans 13 amino acids. Trimming removed 6 bases from V and 5 bases from J, with 11 bases in between. Written as DNA, the CDR3 is TGTGCCAGCAGCGGGGGTCTCCACAATGAGCAGTTCTTC. As protein: CASSGGLHNEQFF.

The chain has TRBV9 and TRBJ2-7; 14 nucleotides match TRBD2. The germline gives CDR1 SGDLS, CDR2 YYNGEE. The CDR3 runs to 15 residues. The V and J ends lost 0 bases and 7 bases, in that order; junction bases with no gene match: 3. In DNA form, the CDR3 reads TGTGCCAGCAGCGTAGAGGGACTAGCGGGAGTAGAGCAGTACTTC. It encodes CASSVEGLAGVEQYF.

V is TRBV4-1 and J is TRBJ1-2; TRBD1 matches at 8 bases. This CDR3 has 15 residues. Germline V gene lookup returns CDR1 MGHRA and CDR2 YSYEKL. The V gene end was trimmed by 0 bases and the J gene end by 5 bases; junction bases not matched to a gene: 5. This CDR3 reads CASSQEDRGKYGYTF. CDR3 sequence (DNA): TGCGCCAGCAGCCAAGAAGACAGGGGAAAGTATGGCTACACCTTC.

The V call is TRBV4-2, the J call TRBJ2-1, with D perhaps matching TRBD1 (6 bases). V dropped 0 bases and J dropped 6 bases, with 12 bases sitting between them. The CDR3 length is 15 residues. Germline V gene lookup returns CDR1 LGHNA and CDR2 YNFKEQ. The CDR3 protein is CASSQEGGTRNEQFF. Here the CDR3 DNA reads TGTGCCAGCAGCCAAGAAGGGGGAACCCGCAATGAGCAGTTCTTC.

V gene TRBV10-3 combines with J gene TRBJ1-4; D ambiguous. This CDR3 is 15 amino acids long. Germline-derived CDR1 and CDR2 are ENHRY and SYGVKD. Trimming took 0 bases from V and 4 from J, leaving 9 bases between them. The CDR3 spells CAISESGRGNEKLFF. The CDR3 bases are TGTGCCATCAGTGAGTCAGGACGGGGTAATGAAAAACTGTTTTTT.

The V and J genes are TRBV4-1 and TRBJ1-5, with D perhaps matching TRBD1 (6 bases). Germline loops: CDR1 MGHRA, CDR2 YSYEKL. The CDR3 runs to 15 residues. Trimming took off 0 bases at V and 5 bases at J, with 11 bases between the two ends. DNA for the CDR3: TGCGCCAGCAGCCAAGACGAGGGGGGGGATCAGCCCCAGCATTTT. Amino acid sequence: CASSQDEGGDQPQHF.

The chain carries TRBV19 and TRBJ2-7; the match to TRBD2 covers 9 bases. V dropped 5 bases and J dropped 1; count of bases not matched to a gene: 24. This CDR3 has 21 residues. Per germline, CDR1 LNHDA and CDR2 SQIVND (reference sequence). The CDR3 coding sequence is TGTGCCAGTAGTGTTGATCTGATGACTAGCGGCCATTCCTGGGGTTCCTACGAGCAGTACTTC. The encoded protein is CASSVDLMTSGHSWGSYEQYF.